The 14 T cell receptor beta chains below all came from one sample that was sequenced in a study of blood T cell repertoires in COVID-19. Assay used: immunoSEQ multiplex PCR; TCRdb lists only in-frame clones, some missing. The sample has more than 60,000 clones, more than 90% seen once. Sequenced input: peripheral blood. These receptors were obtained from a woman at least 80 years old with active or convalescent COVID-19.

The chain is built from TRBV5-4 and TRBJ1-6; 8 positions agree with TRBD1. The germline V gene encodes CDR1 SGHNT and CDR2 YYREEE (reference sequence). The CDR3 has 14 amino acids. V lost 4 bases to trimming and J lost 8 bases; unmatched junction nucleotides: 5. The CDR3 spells CASSADRDHSPLHF. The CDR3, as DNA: TGTGCCAGCAGCGCGGACAGGGACCATTCACCCCTCCACTTT.

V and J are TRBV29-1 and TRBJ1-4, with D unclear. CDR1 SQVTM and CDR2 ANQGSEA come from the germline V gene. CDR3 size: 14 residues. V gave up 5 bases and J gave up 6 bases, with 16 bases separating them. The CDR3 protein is CSVRVNFGDEKLFF. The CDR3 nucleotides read TGCAGCGTTCGGGTTAACTTCGGGGATGAAAAACTGTTTTTT.

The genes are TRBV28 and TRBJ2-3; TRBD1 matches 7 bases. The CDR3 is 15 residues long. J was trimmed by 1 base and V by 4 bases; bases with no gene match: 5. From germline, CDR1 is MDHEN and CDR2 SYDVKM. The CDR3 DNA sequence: TGTGCCAGCAGTTCGTTCGGGACAGGCACAGATACGCAGTATTTT. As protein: CASSSFGTGTDTQYF.

The CDR3 sequence is CASSIGATGSITNEKLFF. DNA of the CDR3: TGTGCCAGTAGTATCGGAGCGACAGGGTCAATAACTAATGAAAAACTGTTTTTT. The chain has TRBV19 and TRBJ1-4, with 7 bases fitting TRBD1. Looked up from germline, CDR1 is LNHDA and CDR2 is SQIVND (reference sequence). The CDR3 totals 18 residues. V was pared by 3 bases and J by 1 base, with 11 bases of the junction left unmatched.

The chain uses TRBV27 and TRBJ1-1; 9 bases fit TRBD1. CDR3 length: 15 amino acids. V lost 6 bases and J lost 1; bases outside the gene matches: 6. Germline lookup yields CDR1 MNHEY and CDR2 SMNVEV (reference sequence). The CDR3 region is CASRGGQGWNTEAFF. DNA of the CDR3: TGTGCCAGCAGGGGGGGACAGGGCTGGAACACTGAAGCTTTCTTT.

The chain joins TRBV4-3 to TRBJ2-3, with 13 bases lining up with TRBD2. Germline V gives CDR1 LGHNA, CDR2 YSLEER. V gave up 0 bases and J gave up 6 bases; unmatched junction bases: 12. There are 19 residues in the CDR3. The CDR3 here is CASSQDVTSGGAKSDTQYF. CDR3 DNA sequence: TGCGCCAGCAGCCAAGACGTTACTAGCGGGGGGGCCAAATCCGATACGCAGTATTTT.

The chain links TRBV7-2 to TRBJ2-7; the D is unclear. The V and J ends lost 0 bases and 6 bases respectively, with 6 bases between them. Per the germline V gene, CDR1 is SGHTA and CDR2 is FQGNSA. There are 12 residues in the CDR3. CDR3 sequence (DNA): TGTGCCAGCAGCTTAGCCAACTCCGAGCAGTACTTC. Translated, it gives CASSLANSEQYF.

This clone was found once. As DNA, the CDR3 is TGTGCCAGCAGCTTACGTGCGGGGGTGGGAGATACGCAGTATTTT. This translates into CASSLRAGVGDTQYF. The V call is TRBV7-3, the J call TRBJ2-3; 7 bases are shared with TRBD2. V trimming: 2 bases; J trimming: 5 bases; junction bases outside the gene matches: 7. The length of the CDR3 is 15 residues. The germline CDR1 and CDR2 sequences are SGHTA and FQGTGA.

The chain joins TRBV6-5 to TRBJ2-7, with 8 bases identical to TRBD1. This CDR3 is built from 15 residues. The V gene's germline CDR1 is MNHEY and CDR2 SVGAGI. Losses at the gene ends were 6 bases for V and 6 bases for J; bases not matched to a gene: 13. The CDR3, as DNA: TGTGCCAGCAGCGATTGGCGACAGGGGAGGCTCGAGCAGTACTTC. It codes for CASSDWRQGRLEQYF.

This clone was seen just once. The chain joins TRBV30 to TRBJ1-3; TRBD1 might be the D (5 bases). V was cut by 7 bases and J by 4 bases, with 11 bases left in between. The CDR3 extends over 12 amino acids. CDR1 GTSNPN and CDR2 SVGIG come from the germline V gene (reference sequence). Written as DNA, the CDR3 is TGTGCCTCACAGGCTACCGGAAACACCATATATTTT. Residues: CASQATGNTIYF.

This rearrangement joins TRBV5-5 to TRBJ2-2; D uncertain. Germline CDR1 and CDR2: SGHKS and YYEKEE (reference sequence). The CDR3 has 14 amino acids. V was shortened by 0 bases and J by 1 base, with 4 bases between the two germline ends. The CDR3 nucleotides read TGTGCCAGCAGCTTGGCCTTGAACACCGGGGAGCTGTTTTTT. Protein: CASSLALNTGELFF. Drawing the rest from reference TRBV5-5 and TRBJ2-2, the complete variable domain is DAGVTQSPTHLIKTRGQQVTLRCSPISGHKSVSWYQQVLGQGPQFIFQYYEKEERGRGNFPDRFSARQFPNYSSELNVNALLLGDSALYLCASSLALNTGELFFGEGSRLTVL.

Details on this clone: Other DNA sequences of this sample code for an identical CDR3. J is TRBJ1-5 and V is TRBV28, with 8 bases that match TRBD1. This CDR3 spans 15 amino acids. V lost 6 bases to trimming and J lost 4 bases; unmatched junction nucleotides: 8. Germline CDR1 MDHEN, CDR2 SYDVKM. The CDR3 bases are TGTGCCAGCAGCCTCACAGGGGGTGGAAATCAGCCCCAGCATTTT. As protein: CASSLTGGGNQPQHF.

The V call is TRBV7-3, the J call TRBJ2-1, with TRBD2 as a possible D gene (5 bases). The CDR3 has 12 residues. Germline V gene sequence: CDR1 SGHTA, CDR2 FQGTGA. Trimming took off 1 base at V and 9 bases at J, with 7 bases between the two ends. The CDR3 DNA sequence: TGTGCCAGCAGCTTAAGAGAGGGTGAGCAGTTCTTC. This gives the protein CASSLREGEQFF.

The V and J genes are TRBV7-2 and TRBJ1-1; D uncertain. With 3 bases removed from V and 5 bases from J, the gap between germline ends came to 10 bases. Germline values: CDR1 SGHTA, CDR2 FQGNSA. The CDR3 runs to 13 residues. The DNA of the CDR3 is TGTGCCAGCAGCTTGGTCCAGGTAACTGAAGCTTTCTTT. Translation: CASSLVQVTEAFF.